This TCR beta chain was documented in a study of blood T cells in healthy people across ages (dated by TCRdb to the mid-2010s). About the full investigation: In model experiments, template switching captured roughly one uniquely barcoded TCR beta cDNA molecule for every two T cells. Using the same blood draw, the study looked at two additional independent replicas of 1 million unique cDNA reads for two donors, one aged 18 to 30 and the other aged 80 or older. Age-related changes in TCR beta repertoire diversity were measured in the study by deep sequencing normalized with unique cDNA molecular identifiers. To avoid experimental bias, donors of different ages were distributed randomly across sequencing lanes. The donors were split into four age groups: young (average around 15 years), middle-aged (about 40), aged (62) and long-lived (approximately 80). Results the study describes overall, beyond this receptor: Observed TCR beta diversity per million T cells fell roughly linearly with age, and a significant reduction was already apparent by age about 43. Compared with the aged group, the long-lived group had more naive CD4+ T cells, fewer expanded clones and increased TCR diversity, a pattern suggesting age selection. The percentage of naive T cells measured by flow cytometry correlated strongly with observed TCR beta diversity. Because donor CMV infection status was unknown, age-related changes in expanded clonotypes were potentially confounded. Total diversity estimates from one million sequenced T cells were considered lower bounds and underestimates. Since profiling was done on bulk unsorted PBMCs, naive and antigen-experienced compartments could not be conclusively compared.

This clonotype was counted a few times. Its antigen specificity is not known. No much larger clonotype is one base removed from it; base qualities were not supplied. Relative to germline, V is missing 10 bases and J is missing 6 bases, with 11 bases of the junction outside any gene match. Per the germline V gene, SNHLY is the CDR1 and FYNNEI is the CDR2. The CDR3 has 14 amino acids, counting the end cysteine and phenylalanine. The read is trimmed to its CDR3 DNA, 42 bases read in frame from base 1. Library preparation used 5' RACE. Sequencing used an Illumina HiSeq 2500. A second about 6 to 11 cycle PCR used a sample-barcoded 5' primer and a J-beta primer mix. A template-switch 5' adaptor carrying 12 random nucleotides introduced a unique molecular identifier onto each TCR beta cDNA molecule. At least 2.5 million CDR3-containing paired-end reads were obtained from each sample. First-strand cDNA was synthesized from all RNA with the Mint cDNA synthesis kit, primed by a TRBC-specific oligonucleotide. Following uracil-DNA glycosylase treatment, all cDNA underwent a first 18-cycle PCR with the universal primers M1SS and BC2_uni_R. Per the authors' processing: For normalization, 1 million high-quality reads were randomly selected from each sample, with every read carrying a distinct molecular identifier. Instead of being binned into consensus sequences, reads with shared molecular identifiers were discarded. MiTCR, set to a Q25 quality threshold and the strictest error-elimination algorithm, was used for CDR3 identification, clonotype clustering and error correction. A nonparametric unseen species model with Euler transformation was used to estimate a lower bound on total TCR beta diversity. In TCRdb, the public reads were trimmed at Q25 with fastp and aligned with MiXCR, with productive beta chains retained. Duplicate CDR3 protein sequences are folded into a single record with the most common DNA and genes. TCRdb, not the authors, supplied the V and J calls. This sample has some 690,000 distinct CDR3 sequences in its table, and approximately 22% of those were observed once. Jointly, the top ten make up around 22% of the sample.

Systemically healthy Caucasian individuals from Russia, 35 to 40 in total and aged 6 to 90 years, were included as donors. Each donor gave about 9.7 milliliters of peripheral blood, drawn into EDTA-treated Vacutainer tubes. Ficoll-Paque density-gradient centrifugation was used to isolate PBMCs, with at least 6.5 million obtained per sample. Total RNA was extracted from PBMCs with Trizol reagent, with at least 5.5 micrograms obtained per sample. Naive CD45RAhigh/CD27high T cell percentages were measured by flow cytometry on a PBMC aliquot from every donor. This clonotype was obtained from a man in his 70s in good health. This receptor chain uses TRBV2 and TRBJ2-3; TRBD1 matches 9 bases in the middle. The material sequenced was blood. At the DNA level, the sequence is TGTGCCACTAACCCGGGACAGGGTGTCGATACGCAGTATTTT. Its coded protein is CATNPGQGVDTQYF. With all but the CDR3 taken from the reference TRBV2 and TRBJ2-3 genes, the full variable domain is: EPEVTQTPSHQVTQMGQEVILRCVPISNHLYFYWYRQILGQKVEFLVSFYNNEISEKSEIFDDQFSVERPDGSNFTLKIRSTKLEDSAMYFCATNPGQGVDTQYFGPGTRLTVL.